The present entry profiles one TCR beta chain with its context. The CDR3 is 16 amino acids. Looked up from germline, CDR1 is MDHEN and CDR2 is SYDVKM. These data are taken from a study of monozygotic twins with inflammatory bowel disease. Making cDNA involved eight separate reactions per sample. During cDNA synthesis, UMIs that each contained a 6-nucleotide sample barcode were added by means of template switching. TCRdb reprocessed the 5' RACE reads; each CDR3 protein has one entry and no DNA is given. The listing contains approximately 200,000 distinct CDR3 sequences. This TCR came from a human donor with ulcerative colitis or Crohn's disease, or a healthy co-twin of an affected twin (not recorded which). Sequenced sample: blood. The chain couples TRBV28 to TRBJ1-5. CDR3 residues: CASSFILRYSNQPQHF. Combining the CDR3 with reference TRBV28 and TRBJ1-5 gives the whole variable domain DVKVTQSSRYLVKRTGEKVFLECVQDMDHENMFWYRQDPGLGLRLIYFSYDVKMKEKGDIPEGYSVSREKKERFSLILESASTNQTSMYLCASSFILRYSNQPQHFGDGTRLSIL.